Many counts were recorded for the clone carrying this T cell receptor (beta chain). What it binds is unknown. This sample was included in a study of T-cell reconstitution after alpha-beta-depleted transplantation in children. General observations from the study: The main origin of T-cell counts and diversity one year after transplant was newly produced T cells.

The V gene's germline CDR1 is DFQATT and CDR2 SNEGSKA (reference sequence). The CDR3 covers 13 residues. With V trimmed by 6 bases and J by 8 bases, 3 bases remained unmatched. Researchers prepared the TCRbeta library using unique molecular identifiers, the study reports. MiXCR, run by TCRdb on the PCR reads, gives a single entry per CDR3 protein. The sample has 200,000 to 250,000 distinct CDR3 sequences; about 11% are singletons. The chain joins TRBV20-1 to TRBJ2-5; 16 bases line up with TRBD2. The receptor was isolated from a child younger than two with acute myeloid leukemia, due to receive a stem cell transplant. The input for sequencing was PBMCs, taken before TCRalphabeta/CD19-depleted stem cell transplant. The CDR3 protein is CSAGTSGGVTQYF. DNA for the CDR3: TGCAGTGCGGGGACTAGCGGGGGGGTAACCCAGTACTTC.